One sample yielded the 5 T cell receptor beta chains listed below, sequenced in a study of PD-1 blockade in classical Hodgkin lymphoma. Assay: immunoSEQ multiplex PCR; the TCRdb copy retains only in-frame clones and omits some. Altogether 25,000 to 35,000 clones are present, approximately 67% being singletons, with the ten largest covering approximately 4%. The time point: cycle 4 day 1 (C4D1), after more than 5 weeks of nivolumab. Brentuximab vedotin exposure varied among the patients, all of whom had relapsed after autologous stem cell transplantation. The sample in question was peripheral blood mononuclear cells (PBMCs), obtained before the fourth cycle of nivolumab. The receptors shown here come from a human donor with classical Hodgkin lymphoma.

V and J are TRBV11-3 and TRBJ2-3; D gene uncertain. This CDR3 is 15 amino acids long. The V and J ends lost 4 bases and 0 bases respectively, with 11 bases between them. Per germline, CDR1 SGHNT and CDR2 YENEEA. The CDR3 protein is CASSSISASTDTQYF. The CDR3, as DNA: TGTGCCAGCAGCTCAATCAGTGCTAGCACAGATACGCAGTATTTT. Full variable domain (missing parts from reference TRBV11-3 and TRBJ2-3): EAGVVQSPRYKIIEKKQPVAFWCNPISGHNTLYWYLQNLGQGPELLIRYENEEAVDDSQLPKDRFSAERLKGVDSTLKIQPAELGDSAVYLCASSSISASTDTQYFGPGTRLTVL.

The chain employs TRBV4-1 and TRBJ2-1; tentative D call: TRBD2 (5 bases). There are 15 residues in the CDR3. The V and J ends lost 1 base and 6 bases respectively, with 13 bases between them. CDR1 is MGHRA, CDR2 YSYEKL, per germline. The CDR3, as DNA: TGCGCCAGCAGCCAAGCACTAGGAGGTGGCAATGAGCAGTTCTTC. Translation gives CASSQALGGGNEQFF.

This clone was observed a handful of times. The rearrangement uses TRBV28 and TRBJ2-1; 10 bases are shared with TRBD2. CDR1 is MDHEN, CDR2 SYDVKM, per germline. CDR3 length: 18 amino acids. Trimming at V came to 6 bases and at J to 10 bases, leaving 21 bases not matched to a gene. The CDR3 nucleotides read TGTGCCAGCAGCACTACGAATTTGACTAGCGGGTCGGGCGGAGAGCAGTTCTTC. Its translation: CASSTTNLTSGSGGEQFF. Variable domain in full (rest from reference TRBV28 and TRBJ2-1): DVKVTQSSRYLVKRTGEKVFLECVQDMDHENMFWYRQDPGLGLRLIYFSYDVKMKEKGDIPEGYSVSREKKERFSLILESASTNQTSMYLCASSTTNLTSGSGGEQFFGPGTRLTVL.

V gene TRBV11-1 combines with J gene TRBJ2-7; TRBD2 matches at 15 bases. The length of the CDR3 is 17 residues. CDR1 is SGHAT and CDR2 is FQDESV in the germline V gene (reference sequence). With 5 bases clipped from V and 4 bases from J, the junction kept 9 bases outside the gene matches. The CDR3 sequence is CASSGLGLAGGKYEQYF. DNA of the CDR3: TGTGCCAGCAGCGGACTGGGACTAGCGGGGGGAAAGTACGAGCAGTACTTC.

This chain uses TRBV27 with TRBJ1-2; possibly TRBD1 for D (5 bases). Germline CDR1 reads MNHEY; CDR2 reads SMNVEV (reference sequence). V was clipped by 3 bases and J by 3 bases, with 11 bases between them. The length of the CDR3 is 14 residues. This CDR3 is CASSLVGGDYGYTF. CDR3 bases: TGTGCCAGCAGTTTGGTTGGGGGGGACTATGGCTACACCTTC.